Shown below are 22 T cell receptor beta chains from a single sample sequenced in a study of OX40 agonist ivuxolimab in advanced cancers. Sequencing used immunoSEQ multiplex PCR; TCRdb keeps in-frame clones, though not all of them. The sample includes some 11,000 clones, 78% of them seen just once. The specimen comprised CD4+ or CD8+ T cells sorted from blood, sampled in a trial of the OX40 agonist ivuxolimab. The receptors derive from an adult with an advanced solid tumor such as melanoma, head and neck, liver or kidney cancer.

J is TRBJ1-1 and V is TRBV2; D might be TRBD1 (5 bases). Germline loops: CDR1 SNHLY, CDR2 FYNNEI. The V gene lost 10 bases and the J gene lost 1 base, with 10 bases spanning the gap. This CDR3 is 12 amino acids long. As DNA, the CDR3 is TGTGCCATACGGGACGGGAACACTGAAGCTTTCTTT. The encoded protein is CAIRDGNTEAFF.

The J gene is TRBJ2-7, the V gene TRBV7-7; no clear D gene. Germline CDR1 is SSHAT and CDR2 is FNYEAQ (reference sequence). The CDR3 covers 13 residues. Trimming took 5 bases from V and 2 from J, leaving 10 bases between them. The CDR3 coding sequence is TGTGCCAGCAGCCCCGAGTCCGCCTACGAGCAGTACTTC. It specifies CASSPESAYEQYF.

The chain links TRBV7-9 to TRBJ2-1; D unresolved. Trimming stripped 1 base from V and 10 bases from J, with 8 bases between. The CDR3 runs to 12 residues. Germline assignment: CDR1 SEHNR and CDR2 FQNEAQ (reference sequence). This CDR3 is CASSLESPEQFF. In DNA, the CDR3 is TGTGCCAGCAGCTTAGAGTCGCCCGAGCAGTTCTTC.

Written as DNA, the CDR3 is TGCGCCAGCAGCCAAGGTCTAGCGGGAGCCGAAGGGTACGAGCAGTACTTC. This gives the protein CASSQGLAGAEGYEQYF. V usage is TRBV4-3 and J usage is TRBJ2-7, with TRBD2 matching over 10 bases. The CDR3 spans 17 residues. V dropped 1 base and J dropped 4; count of bases not matched to a gene: 10. From germline, CDR1 is LGHNA and CDR2 YSLEER.

The chain recombines TRBV6-1 with TRBJ2-3; TRBD2 might be the D (5 bases). The CDR3 is 14 amino acids. CDR1 and CDR2 from the germline V gene are MNHNS and SASEGT. Written as DNA, the CDR3 is TGTGCAACCACGGGCGGGTATCGCACAGATACGCAGTATTTT. Protein sequence: CATTGGYRTDTQYF.

This clone was recorded a few times. The chain couples TRBV5-1 to TRBJ1-4, with TRBD1 as a possible D gene (5 bases). The CDR3 spans 15 residues. Germline assignment: CDR1 SGHRS and CDR2 YFSETQ. Trimming pared 7 bases from V and 8 bases from J, leaving 21 bases between. The CDR3 region is CASPPYGGIEEKLFF. The CDR3 DNA reads TGCGCCAGCCCCCCGTATGGGGGAATAGAGGAAAAACTGTTTTTT.

The V call is TRBV6-1, the J call TRBJ1-2; D may be TRBD1 (5 bases). This CDR3 has 14 residues. Per the germline V gene, CDR1 is MNHNS and CDR2 is SASEGT. V shed 5 bases and J shed 6 bases, with 16 bases lying between them. DNA for the CDR3: TGTGCCAGCAGTTGGGGGACTCCACGTGATGGCTACACCTTC. Translated, it gives CASSWGTPRDGYTF.

The chain is built from TRBV7-9 and TRBJ1-2; D is uncertain. V dropped 0 bases and J dropped 5 bases, with 13 bases sitting between them. CDR1 and CDR2 (germline): SEHNR, FQNEAQ (reference sequence). The length of the CDR3 is 15 residues. CDR3 loop: CASSLAARQDYGYTF. DNA for the CDR3: TGTGCCAGCAGCTTAGCGGCCCGGCAGGATTATGGCTACACCTTC.

This clone has just one count. This chain uses TRBV28 with TRBJ1-1; D might be TRBD1 (6 bases). Germline V CDR1 and CDR2: MDHEN, SYDVKM. The CDR3 extends over 12 amino acids. The V end was cut by 5 bases, the J end by 8 bases, with 12 bases between. The CDR3 DNA sequence: TGTGCCAGCAGTCTGGGGACATTAGAAGCTTTCTTT. Translated, it gives CASSLGTLEAFF.

This chain uses TRBV7-9 with TRBJ2-5; weak D call: TRBD2 (7 bases). This CDR3 spans 15 amino acids. Trimming left V 4 bases short and J 5 bases short, with 17 bases between. CDR1 is SEHNR and CDR2 is FQNEAQ in the germline V gene (reference sequence). The CDR3 sequence: CASSSSRTGGETQYF. The CDR3 DNA reads as TGTGCCAGCAGCTCCTCCCGGACGGGGGGCGAGACCCAGTACTTC.

There are a few counts of this clone. The chain is built from TRBV2 and TRBJ2-4, with D possibly matching TRBD1 (6 bases). The CDR3 runs to 17 residues. V lost 4 bases and J lost 2, with 18 bases in between. Germline V gene data show CDR1 as SNHLY and CDR2 as FYNNEI. CDR3 DNA: TGTGCCAGCAGTGCGGGTACCACAGGGATCCCCAAAAACATTCAGTACTTC. Its translation is CASSAGTTGIPKNIQYF. Drawing the rest from reference TRBV2 and TRBJ2-4, the complete variable domain is EPEVTQTPSHQVTQMGQEVILRCVPISNHLYFYWYRQILGQKVEFLVSFYNNEISEKSEIFDDQFSVERPDGSNFTLKIRSTKLEDSAMYFCASSAGTTGIPKNIQYFGAGTRLSVL.

V and J are TRBV27 and TRBJ2-4, with 8 positions matching TRBD1. This CDR3 region has 15 residues. The V gene's germline CDR1 is MNHEY and CDR2 SMNVEV (reference sequence). Trimming at V came to 6 bases and at J to 7 bases, leaving 11 bases not matched to a gene. The CDR3 coding sequence is TGTGCCAGCAGCCTTACTACGGACAGGGCTAACATTCAGTACTTC. As protein: CASSLTTDRANIQYF.

V gene TRBV6-6 combines with J gene TRBJ2-1; D may correspond to TRBD1 or TRBD2 (6 bases each). Trimming pared 6 bases from V and 0 bases from J, leaving 15 bases between. Per the germline V gene, CDR1 is MNHNY and CDR2 is SVGAGI (reference sequence). The CDR3 is 16 residues long. The DNA for the CDR3 is TGTGCCAGCAGATCCCCGGGGGCCGGCTCCTACAATGAGCAGTTCTTC. Its translation is CASRSPGAGSYNEQFF.

The V call is TRBV14, the J call TRBJ2-7; 10 nucleotides agree with TRBD1. The germline V gene encodes CDR1 SGHDN and CDR2 FVKESK. V dropped 4 bases and J dropped 2; count of bases not matched to a gene: 8. The CDR3 has 16 residues. CDR3 bases: TGTGCCAGCAGCCCCCGGTTTGGACAGGGGGCCTACGAGCAGTACTTC. Translated: CASSPRFGQGAYEQYF. Combining the CDR3 with reference TRBV14 and TRBJ2-7 gives the whole variable domain EAGVTQFPSHSVIEKGQTVTLRCDPISGHDNLYWYRRVMGKEIKFLLHFVKESKQDESGMPNNRFLAERTGGTYSTLKVQPAELEDSGVYFCASSPRFGQGAYEQYFGPGTRLTVT.

The V gene is TRBV27, the J gene TRBJ2-7; 10 bases match TRBD2. This CDR3 contains 14 residues. From germline, CDR1 is MNHEY and CDR2 SMNVEV (reference sequence). The V segment lost 8 bases and the J segment 6 bases; nucleotides outside the gene matches: 10. CDR3 sequence reads: CASSILAGVSEQYF. As DNA, the CDR3 is TGTGCCAGCTCAATCCTAGCGGGAGTTAGCGAGCAGTACTTC.

The chain uses TRBV28 and TRBJ1-2; TRBD1 is a possible D gene (5 bases). Trimming pared 6 bases from V and 4 bases from J, leaving 6 bases between. The germline V gene has CDR1 MDHEN and CDR2 SYDVKM. This CDR3 has 11 amino acids. The CDR3 loop is CASRGGYGYTF. CDR3 in DNA: TGTGCCAGCAGGGGGGGCTATGGCTACACCTTC.

This clone was picked up a small number of times. The J gene is TRBJ2-7, the V gene TRBV5-5, with TRBD1 matching over 10 bases. J lost 4 bases, V lost 5 bases, and 6 bases had no gene match. The germline CDR1 and CDR2 sequences are SGHKS and YYEKEE (reference sequence). The CDR3 loop spans 14 amino acids. CDR3 coding DNA: TGTGCCAGCAGTTGGGACAGGGGACCATACGAGCAGTACTTC. Protein: CASSWDRGPYEQYF.

This clone is medium-sized by share. This rearrangement joins TRBV19 to TRBJ2-1; 8 nucleotides agree with TRBD1. Losses at the gene ends were 5 bases for V and 9 bases for J; bases not matched to a gene: 6. This CDR3 contains 13 residues. The V gene's germline CDR1 is LNHDA and CDR2 SQIVND (reference sequence). The DNA for the CDR3 is TGTGCCAGTAGTGGGACAGGTGGGAGTGAGCAGTTCTTC. It is translated as CASSGTGGSEQFF.

The chain links TRBV9 to TRBJ2-7; 9 nucleotides agree with TRBD2. This CDR3 comprises 14 residues. The trim removed 3 bases at V and 4 bases at J, leaving 5 bases unmatched. Germline V gene sequence: CDR1 SGDLS, CDR2 YYNGEE. CDR3 in DNA: TGTGCCAGCAGCGCTTTTAGCGGGAGTTACGAGCAGTACTTC. Its translation: CASSAFSGSYEQYF.

There are a few counts of this clone. Here the CDR3 DNA reads TGTGCCAGCAGCGAAGTTGGAATCACACGGGAATACGAGCAGTACTTC. This gives the protein CASSEVGITREYEQYF. The V call is TRBV12-1, the J call TRBJ2-7; no check of the table's D call, TRBD2, against the DNA was made. TRBV12-1 is annotated as a pseudogene. The CDR3 loop spans 16 amino acids.

J is TRBJ2-7 and V is TRBV27; 11 positions agree with TRBD2. Germline CDR1 reads MNHEY; CDR2 reads SMNVEV (reference sequence). The length of the CDR3 is 15 residues. V lost 6 bases to trimming and J lost 2 bases; unmatched junction nucleotides: 6. The CDR3 coding sequence is TGTGCCAGCAGCGCGGGACTAGCGGAAACCTACGAGCAGTACTTC. This gives the protein CASSAGLAETYEQYF.

The gene calls are TRBV4-1 and TRBJ1-5; D unclear. The germline gives CDR1 MGHRA, CDR2 YSYEKL. Trimming left V 3 bases short and J 4 bases short, with 19 bases between. This CDR3 region has 17 residues. The CDR3 coding sequence is TGCGCCAGCAGCCACAGGTTTGAGACATTGAAAAATCAGCCCCAGCATTTT. Its protein product is CASSHRFETLKNQPQHF.